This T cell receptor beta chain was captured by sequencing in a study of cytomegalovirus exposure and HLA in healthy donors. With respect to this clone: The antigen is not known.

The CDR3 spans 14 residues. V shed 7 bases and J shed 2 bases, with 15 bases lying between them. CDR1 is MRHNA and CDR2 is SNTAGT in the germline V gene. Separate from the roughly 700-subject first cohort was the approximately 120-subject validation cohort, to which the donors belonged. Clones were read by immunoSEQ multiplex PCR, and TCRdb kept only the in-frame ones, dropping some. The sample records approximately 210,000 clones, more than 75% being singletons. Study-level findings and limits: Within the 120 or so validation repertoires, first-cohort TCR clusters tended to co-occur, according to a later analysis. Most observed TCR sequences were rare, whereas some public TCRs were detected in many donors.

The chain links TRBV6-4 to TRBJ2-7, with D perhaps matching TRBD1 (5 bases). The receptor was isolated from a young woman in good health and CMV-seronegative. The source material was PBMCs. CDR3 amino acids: CASKPHAGTYEQYF. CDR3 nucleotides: TGTGCCAGCAAGCCCCACGCAGGGACCTACGAGCAGTACTTC.